The entry below gives a single T cell receptor (beta chain) sequence along with its context. There are a few counts of this clone. Its antigen is still unknown. No much larger clone exists at a distance of one base, and base qualities are not known. The source of the sample is a study of CD8+ T cells in alopecia areata (dated by TCRdb to the late 2010s). About the study as a whole: Treated patients were enrolled in an open-label pilot trial of oral tofacitinib, 5 to 10 mg twice daily, for moderate-to-severe alopecia areata. Patients stayed on tofacitinib for 6 to 18 months and then had 6 months of follow-up off drug so that delayed response and recurrence could be assessed. The study used high-throughput TCRbeta sequencing to examine T cell clonal expansion in alopecia areata, in both the C3H/HeJ mouse model and human patients. Human TCRbeta sequencing covered scalp tissue and sorted CD4+ and CD8+ peripheral blood T cells from patchy and totalis/universalis alopecia areata patients and healthy controls. Biopsies were taken from tofacitinib-treated patients at baseline and again at 4 and 24 weeks into treatment, and several of those patients also had a later scalp biopsy. Scalp clonality was compared among normal scalp (n=4), patchy alopecia areata scalp (n=8), and alopecia totalis/universalis scalp (n=8). RNA was obtained with the PAXgene miRNA kit for fixed scalp, the miRNeasy kit for PBMCs, and the RNeasy kit for mouse skin. Amplification of TCRbeta CDR3 regions was done by immunoSEQ multiplex PCR using 35 Vbeta forward primers and 13 Jbeta reverse primers.

What the work shows at the level of the full study, not this receptor alone: Shared TCR sequences between patients were less evident than in mice, which may be partly attributable to HLA diversity in the patient population. Unlike mouse skin, where gammadelta T cells dominate, normal human skin contains resident alphabeta T cells that get sequenced too, which complicates analysis of the scalp TCR repertoire. Compared with normal scalp, lesional scalp, particularly in alopecia totalis/universalis, had higher clonality and more expanded CD8+ clones, which suggests antigenic drive.

The time point label on this specimen signifies: baseline before oral tofacitinib. Lesional scalp punch biopsies and peripheral blood were collected from alopecia areata patients. PBMCs were isolated by density centrifugation and stained for CD3, CD4 and CD8, and CD4+ and CD8+ T cells were sorted on a FACSAria. Spanning cysteine to phenylalanine, the CDR3 consists of 14 amino acids. Kept here is only the CDR3 DNA, which spans 42 bases and is read in frame from base 1. For this chain, trimming is 0 bases at the V end and 9 bases at the J end, and the number of junction bases without a gene match is 4. Based on the germline V gene, the CDR1 and CDR2 sequences are LGHNA and YSLEER. Receptor amplification or capture employed the immunoSEQ multiplex PCR assay. RNA was extracted from all samples and reverse transcribed into cDNA as template for TCR sequencing. First-strand cDNA was synthesized using SuperScript III with a 2:1 mix of oligo-dT and random hexamers. A synthetic immune receptor repertoire was used to measure amplification bias, and any remaining bias was corrected computationally. Under the source paper's analysis protocol: Raw reads were preprocessed to remove errors, and CDR3 was defined according to IMGT conventions as the region from the conserved cysteine to phenylalanine. Clonality was calculated as 1 minus Shannon entropy normalized by log2 of the number of productive unique TCRs. CD4 or CD8 identity of scalp clones was inferred by cross-referencing scalp TCRbeta sequences with sorted blood CD4 and CD8 repertoires. TCRdb retrieved this table from immuneACCESS and kept in-frame rearrangements only. Not all clones are present; in checked studies, unresolved V genes account for under half, and no reason is known for the remainder. V and J calls and clone size follow that table, whereas D and trimming were derived from the DNA. For this sample the table gives under 70,000 clones, of which approximately 64% were detected only once. Of the sample, approximately 15% is held by the ten largest clones.

This TCR was sampled from a human donor with alopecia areata. This sequence uses TRBV4-3 and TRBJ2-1, and TRBD2 matches 8 of the central bases. The source material was CD8+ T cells sorted from blood, sampled at week 0. This receptor has the CDR3 CASSQDGGAIEQFF. In nucleotides, the sequence is TGCGCCAGCAGCCAAGACGGGGGGGCTATTGAGCAGTTCTTC.